These 18 T cell receptor beta chains share one sample of origin, sequenced in a study of siplizumab effects on memory and regulatory T cells. Measured with immunoSEQ multiplex PCR; TCRdb has only the in-frame clones, and not every one. The table records 120,000 or so clones, over 85% of them present only once. Material for sequencing was CD4+ T cells sorted from blood. The receptors here all came from a human donor in good health.

This chain links TRBV2 with TRBJ1-5; D possibly corresponds to TRBD1 (5 bases). Germline V lookup: CDR1 SNHLY, CDR2 FYNNEI. With 5 bases removed from V and 4 bases from J, the gap between germline ends came to 15 bases. This CDR3 region has 15 residues. CDR3 loop: CASSKGVILNQPQHF. Here the CDR3 DNA reads TGTGCCAGCAGTAAAGGGGTCATCCTGAATCAGCCCCAGCATTTT.

The CDR3 DNA reads TGTGCCAGCAGCTTAAGGGGGACACCAACTAATGAAAAACTGTTTTTT. This sequence encodes CASSLRGTPTNEKLFF. V usage is TRBV7-6 and J usage is TRBJ1-4; tentatively, D is TRBD1 (6 bases). Trimming pared 2 bases from V and 0 bases from J, leaving 10 bases between. This CDR3 region has 16 residues. Germline CDR1 SGHVS, CDR2 FNYEAQ. Variable domain in full (rest from reference TRBV7-6 and TRBJ1-4): GAGVSQSPRYKVTKRGQDVALRCDPISGHVSLYWYRQALGQGPEFLTYFNYEAQQDKSGLPNDRFSAERPEGSISTLTIQRTEQRDSAMYRCASSLRGTPTNEKLFFGSGTQLSVL.

The V and J genes are TRBV9 and TRBJ2-5; TRBD2 agrees at 9 bases. The CDR3 contains 17 residues. Germline V gene data show CDR1 as SGDLS and CDR2 as YYNGEE. V gave up 0 bases and J gave up 1 base; unmatched junction bases: 7. Here the CDR3 DNA reads TGTGCCAGCAGCGTAGGGGTTGCGGGAGGGCCCCAAGAGACCCAGTACTTC. Its translation: CASSVGVAGGPQETQYF.

The gene calls are TRBV4-1 and TRBJ2-3; D call uncertain. The CDR3 extends over 12 amino acids. V lost 5 bases to trimming and J lost 4 bases, with 7 bases between them. Germline V gives CDR1 MGHRA, CDR2 YSYEKL. DNA of the CDR3: TGCGCCAGCAGCTTTCGTCCAGATACGCAGTATTTT. It codes for CASSFRPDTQYF.

The chain uses TRBV19 and TRBJ1-2; no clear D gene. The CDR3 totals 12 residues. Germline lookup yields CDR1 LNHDA and CDR2 SQIVND (reference sequence). V lost 6 bases and J lost 5, with 10 bases in between. The chain's CDR3 is CASRESGYGYTF. In nucleotides, the CDR3 is TGTGCCAGTAGAGAAAGTGGGTATGGCTACACCTTC. The full variable domain, in which reference TRBV19 and TRBJ1-2 provide the parts outside the CDR3, is DGGITQSPKYLFRKEGQNVTLSCEQNLNHDAMYWYRQDPGQGLRLIYYSQIVNDFQKGDIAEGYSVSREKKESFPLTVTSAQKNPTAFYLCASRESGYGYTFGSGTRLTVV.

The chain has TRBV2 and TRBJ2-5, with D hard to call. The germline gives CDR1 SNHLY, CDR2 FYNNEI. V lost 6 bases and J 4 bases, leaving 6 bases between the germline ends. The CDR3 extends over 11 amino acids. The CDR3 DNA reads as TGTGCCAGCAGCTCGCGAGAGACCCAGTACTTC. Protein sequence: CASSSRETQYF.

The V gene is TRBV11-2, the J gene TRBJ2-3; D unresolved. The V gene's germline CDR1 is SGHAT and CDR2 FQNNGV. The CDR3 sequence is 15 residues long. Between the trimmed V and J ends, which lost 7 bases and 2 bases, there was a span of 16 bases. CDR3 in amino acids: CASTIRRAPTDTQYF. CDR3 bases: TGTGCCAGCACCATAAGAAGGGCCCCCACAGATACGCAGTATTTT.

This clone was recorded only once. The chain couples TRBV7-9 to TRBJ2-7, with TRBD1 matching over 7 bases. This CDR3 has 14 amino acids. Losses at the gene ends were 1 base for V and 3 bases for J; bases not matched to a gene: 3. Germline values: CDR1 SEHNR, CDR2 FQNEAQ (reference sequence). The CDR3 reads CASSLGYRGYEQYF. CDR3 DNA sequence: TGTGCCAGCAGCTTAGGCTACAGGGGCTACGAGCAGTACTTC.

This clone was recorded only once. V usage is TRBV7-6 and J usage is TRBJ2-1; D is ambiguous. The CDR3 is 13 residues long. Germline values: CDR1 SGHVS, CDR2 FNYEAQ. Trimming pared 7 bases from V and 0 bases from J, leaving 7 bases between. CDR3 amino acids: CASKQSSYNEQFF. Here the CDR3 DNA reads TGTGCCAGCAAACAGAGCTCCTACAATGAGCAGTTCTTC.

The chain uses TRBV2 and TRBJ2-2; no definite D call. The CDR3 runs to 13 residues. CDR1 and CDR2 from the germline V gene are SNHLY and FYNNEI. Trimming stripped 5 bases from V and 6 bases from J, with 10 bases between. The CDR3 here is CASSPGPPGELFF. In nucleotides, the CDR3 is TGTGCCAGCAGTCCGGGCCCTCCCGGGGAGCTGTTTTTT.

The V gene is TRBV5-4, the J gene TRBJ2-3, with TRBD1 matching over 8 bases. The CDR3 covers 20 residues. J gave up 2 bases and V 3 bases, and 20 bases lay outside the gene matches. Germline V gene sequence: CDR1 SGHNT, CDR2 YYREEE (reference sequence). CDR3 sequence: CASSSHPGQGVPRHTDTQYF. The CDR3, as DNA: TGTGCCAGCAGCTCCCACCCCGGACAGGGAGTCCCCCGCCACACAGATACGCAGTATTTT. Full variable domain (outside the CDR3, taken from reference TRBV5-4 and TRBJ2-3): ETGVTQSPTHLIKTRGQQVTLRCSSQSGHNTVSWYQQALGQGPQFIFQYYREEENGRGNFPPRFSGLQFPNYSSELNVNALELDDSALYLCASSSHPGQGVPRHTDTQYFGPGTRLTVL.

This chain uses TRBV6-1 with TRBJ1-1, with a tentative D call TRBD1 (5 bases). CDR1 and CDR2 (germline): MNHNS, SASEGT. Trimming pared 8 bases from V and 10 bases from J, leaving 14 bases between. The CDR3 has 11 residues. In nucleotides, the CDR3 is TGTGCCAGCGGGACGGCCACACGAGCTTTCTTT. This encodes CASGTATRAFF.

The CDR3 loop reads CASTRIGQVGTEAFF. The DNA for the CDR3 is TGTGCCAGCACCCGCATCGGACAGGTGGGAACTGAAGCTTTCTTT. The gene calls are TRBV27 and TRBJ1-1, with TRBD1 matching 7 bases. The CDR3 runs to 15 residues. Germline-derived CDR1 and CDR2 are MNHEY and SMNVEV (reference sequence). The ends lost 7 bases at V and 5 bases at J; junction bases unmatched: 13.

The rearrangement uses TRBV5-1 and TRBJ2-5; 7 bases match TRBD2. The CDR3 is 16 amino acids. Germline values: CDR1 SGHRS, CDR2 YFSETQ. With V trimmed by 0 bases and J by 2 bases, 7 bases remained unmatched. Here the CDR3 DNA reads TGCGCCAGCAGCTTGGCCGTCGGACTAGAGCAAGAGACCCAGTACTTC. Protein: CASSLAVGLEQETQYF.

The chain recombines TRBV9 with TRBJ2-1; D is possibly TRBD2 (5 bases). In germline, CDR1 is SGDLS, CDR2 YYNGEE. The germline V and J ends were trimmed by 4 bases and 5 bases, with 16 bases remaining between them. The CDR3 extends over 15 amino acids. CDR3 in DNA: TGTGCCAGCAGCTCAGCGGCCGTCTCGCACAATGAGCAGTTCTTC. Its protein is CASSSAAVSHNEQFF.

The V and J genes are TRBV5-4 and TRBJ1-4, with TRBD1 matching over 7 bases. J gave up 3 bases and V 3 bases, and 5 bases lay outside the gene matches. Germline assignment: CDR1 SGHNT and CDR2 YYREEE (reference sequence). The CDR3 is made up of 15 amino acids. The CDR3 sequence is CASSSRQGPNEKLFF. CDR3 coding DNA: TGTGCCAGCAGCTCCCGACAGGGCCCTAATGAAAAACTGTTTTTT.

Here the CDR3 DNA reads TGTGCCAGCAGTTCCATTTGGGGCAGGGGAGGTGAAAAACTGTTTTTT. Translation gives CASSSIWGRGGEKLFF. This chain joins TRBV11-2 and TRBJ1-4; D is perhaps TRBD1 (6 bases). The germline V and J ends were trimmed by 6 bases and 7 bases, with 21 bases remaining between them. This CDR3 has 16 amino acids. Germline V gene sequence: CDR1 SGHAT, CDR2 FQNNGV.

This chain links TRBV15 with TRBJ2-3; 9 bases are shared with TRBD2. Germline lookup yields CDR1 LNHNV and CDR2 YYDKDF (reference sequence). Trimming at V came to 8 bases and at J to 4 bases, leaving 10 bases not matched to a gene. This CDR3 spans 15 amino acids. CDR3 nucleotides: TGTGCCACCGAGCGGGGGGCCTATCTAGCAGATACGCAGTATTTT. Protein sequence: CATERGAYLADTQYF.